One T cell receptor (beta chain) is described in this entry. The Seattle patients joined while their infection was active and were tracked longitudinally afterward. These data originate in a study of blood T cell repertoires in COVID-19. Authors' methods: The assay estimated nucleated cells by amplifying reference gene primers. Libraries were prepared by immunoSEQ multiplex PCR; TCRdb keeps only in-frame clonotypes and omits some of them. V, J and clone size reflect that table, while D and trimming were determined from the DNA. Altogether some 220,000 clones are present, 85% being singletons, with the ten largest covering 2% to 3%. Looked up from germline, CDR1 is SGHTA and CDR2 is FQGNSA. Trimming took off 5 bases at V and 7 bases at J, with 18 bases between the two ends. The CDR3 is 15 residues long.

The J gene is TRBJ2-1, the V gene TRBV7-2, with D unresolved. Sequenced input: peripheral blood. This TCR was sampled from a woman in her sixties or seventies with COVID-19, enrolled during active disease. CDR3 amino acids: CASSQTQPVSNEQFF. CDR3 nucleotide sequence: TGTGCCAGCAGCCAGACACAGCCGGTTAGTAATGAGCAGTTCTTC.